The entry below describes one T cell receptor beta chain. Its cognate antigen is unknown. With 60 Vbeta and 13 Jbeta primers, the PCR was carried out. Clones were sequenced by immunoSEQ multiplex PCR, and TCRdb holds only the in-frame ones, with some missing. Here the sample spans around 170,000 clones, around 85% being singletons. This record belongs to a study of cytomegalovirus exposure and HLA in healthy donors. As for the study in general: Findings of an earlier analysis included some 110 million unique TCR beta sequences from roughly 180 million T cells.

Whole-study findings and limits: The investigators catalogued 150 or so TCR beta chains as cytomegalovirus-associated.

This CDR3 spans 14 amino acids. Per germline, CDR1 MNHEY and CDR2 SVGAGI. The V end lost 0 bases, the J end lost 7 bases, and 10 bases lay between the germline ends. The TCR originated in a man aged 50 or older in good health and CMV-seropositive. This sequence joins TRBV6-5 and TRBJ1-5, with D possibly TRBD1 on 6 matching bases. Sequenced material: PBMCs. The CDR3 DNA sequence: TGTGCCAGCAGTTACTCGATAGGGGGACAGCCCCAGCATTTT. It codes for CASSYSIGGQPQHF.